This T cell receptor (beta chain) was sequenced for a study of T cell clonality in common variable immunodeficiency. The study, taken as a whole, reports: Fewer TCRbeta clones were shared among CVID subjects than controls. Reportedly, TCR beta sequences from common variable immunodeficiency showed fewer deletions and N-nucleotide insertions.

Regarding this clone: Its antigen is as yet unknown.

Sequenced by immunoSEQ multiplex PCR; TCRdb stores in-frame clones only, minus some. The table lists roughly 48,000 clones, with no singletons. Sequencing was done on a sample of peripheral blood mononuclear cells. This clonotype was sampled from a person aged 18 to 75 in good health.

The CDR3 protein is CASSEPSGPIRGTDTQYF. The CDR3 DNA, read in part, is TGCGCCAGCAGTGAGCCCTCGGGCCCCATAAGGGGGACGGATACG. The chain combines TRBV10-2 with TRBJ2-3, with D tentatively TRBD1 (6 bases). The read ends 3 residues before the CDR3 terminus; that terminus is restored from the germline J gene. CDR3 size: 18 residues. V lost 2 bases and J lost 6, with 24 bases in between. CDR1 is WSHSY, CDR2 SAAADI, per germline.